The clone carrying this T cell receptor beta chain was picked up a small number of times. The antigen remains unidentified. V lost 1 base to trimming and J lost 9 bases, with 16 bases between them. The germline V gene has CDR1 DFQATT and CDR2 SNEGSKA (reference sequence). The CDR3 is made up of 15 amino acids. The data derive from a study of blood T cells in healthy people across ages. The study, taken as a whole, reports: Possibly, changes in expanded clonotypes were confounded because donor CMV status was unknown. Estimates drawn from one million T cells were deemed to understate diversity.

Primed by a sample-barcoded 5' primer and a J-beta primer mix, a second PCR proceeded for roughly 6 to 12 cycles. A template-switch adaptor with 12 random nucleotides tagged each cDNA molecule. From the 5' RACE reads, TCRdb called clonotypes with MiXCR, one entry per CDR3 protein. The repertoire holds about 580,000 distinct CDR3 sequences, with around 50% as singletons. Sequencing was carried out using blood. V usage is TRBV20-1 and J usage is TRBJ1-6; D is perhaps TRBD1 (5 bases). This TCR came from a man older than 75 in good health. Written as DNA, the CDR3 is TGCAGTGCTAGAGGGGGCTTTCTAAACGGTTCACCCCTCCACTTT. This gives the protein CSARGGFLNGSPLHF.